This T cell receptor beta chain was captured in a study of shared clonotypes between healthy human individuals. The protocol was immunoSEQ multiplex PCR, while the TCRdb copy is restricted to in-frame clones and leaves out a portion. The table includes hundreds of thousands of clones, 97% detected once. In this sample, this clone turned up once. What it recognizes is unknown. Findings of the study overall: Compared with clonotypes that all four donors shared, non-shared clonotypes had lower generation probabilities. Inspection by rarefaction showed sorted-subset sequencing to be incomplete despite large depth. Estimated richness was generally greater in naive than memory subsets.

After removal of 4 bases from V and 1 base from J, the junction contained 7 bases not matched to a gene. In germline, CDR1 is MNHNS, CDR2 SASEGT. The length of the CDR3 is 16 residues. Sequencing was performed on naive CD4+ T cells sorted from blood. Described subset: CD45RA+ positively selected. The genes are TRBV6-1 and TRBJ2-7; TRBD2 agrees at 10 bases. The receptor's source is a woman in her thirties in good health. The CDR3 reads CASSAQGLAVSYEQYF. DNA of the CDR3: TGTGCCAGCAGTGCCCAAGGACTAGCGGTTTCCTACGAGCAGTACTTC.